This section outlines one TCR beta chain sequence together with its context. Antigen specificity is unknown. This entry comes from a study of vaccination effects on CD4 cells after COVID-19. Whole-study results and caveats: Whether induced by infection or by vaccine, clones showed marked clonal contraction late after vaccination.

Repertoires were generated with immunoSEQ multiplex PCR, while TCRdb's copy carries only in-frame clones and drops some. The sample consists of approximately 70,000 clones, over 65% of them appearing once. V was trimmed by 4 bases and J by 11 bases, leaving 15 bases between them. CDR1 is LGHDT and CDR2 is YNNKEL in the germline V gene (reference sequence). There are 13 residues in the CDR3. Antigen-specific CD4+ T cells expanded by the ViraFEST assay with viral peptide pools were then sequenced. On roughly day 10 of culture, CD4+ T cells were separated out. A PCR test confirmed that the person had SARS-CoV-2 infection between March and December 2020. IL-2 medium supplanted half the medium on days 3 and 7.

The receptor comes from a human donor who had a prior SARS-CoV-2 infection. This rearrangement joins TRBV3-1 (or the pseudogene TRBV3-2) to TRBJ1-5; D may be TRBD1 (5 bases). The sequenced sample was CD4+ T cells from PBMCs cultured with HIV peptides, obtained before COVID-19 vaccination. The sample's subset: HIV-1 Nef peptide pool negative control/reference culture. This chain's CDR3 is CASSLGESRSQHF. CDR3 sequence (DNA): TGTGCCAGCAGCCTGGGGGAATCGCGGTCCCAGCATTTT.